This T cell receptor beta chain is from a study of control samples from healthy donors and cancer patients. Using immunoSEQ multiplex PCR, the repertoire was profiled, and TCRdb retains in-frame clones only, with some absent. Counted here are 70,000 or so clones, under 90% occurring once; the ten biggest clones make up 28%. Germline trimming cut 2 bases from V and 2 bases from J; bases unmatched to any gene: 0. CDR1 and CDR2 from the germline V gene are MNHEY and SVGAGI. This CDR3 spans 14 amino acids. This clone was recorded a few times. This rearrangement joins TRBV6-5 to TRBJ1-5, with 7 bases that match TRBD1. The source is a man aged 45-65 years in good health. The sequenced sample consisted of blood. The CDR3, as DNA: TGTGCCAGCAGTTACGGACAGGGCAATCAGCCCCAGCATTTT. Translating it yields CASSYGQGNQPQHF.